This T cell receptor (beta chain) was captured by sequencing in a study of T cell responses to AZD1222 COVID-19 vaccine (dated by TCRdb to the early 2020s). Concerning the study at large: A total of more than 230 trial participants underwent TCR sequencing, of whom roughly 210 had received two doses of AZD1222 and roughly 26 had received two doses of the MenACWY control vaccine. Trial participants were enrolled by age into subgroups of 18-55, 56-69 and 70-plus years, and around 140, 26 and 57 TCR-sequenced participants, respectively, were included in these subgroups. Points the paper makes about the study in general: Epitopes outside the regions mutated in the B.1.351 and B.1.1.7 variants were reportedly recognized by nearly half of the unique spike-specific TCRs. After two AZD1222 doses, both the breadth and the depth of spike-specific TCRs were significantly higher than at day 0 and than in MenACWY recipients. Conclusions about previously exposed vaccinees are limited, since just a handful of AZD1222 recipients were seropositive for SARS-CoV-2 at baseline. The 56-69-year group was small, and its depth increase did not reach significance, likely because of low power. CD4 TCRs associated with the vaccine covered the entire spike protein, and the dominant responses were in regions 160-218 and 743-854. Because no day 14 peak-response samples were available, the repertoires could be characterized only after the peak T cell response. Most participants were white British and females outnumbered males, and the authors suggested that clonal diversity may have been underestimated.

The time point label of this sample denotes: about 28 days (+/-7) after the second vaccine dose. AZD1222 recipients whose second dose came at about 4 weeks and those whose second dose came at about 12 weeks were combined into one group, since spike-specific TCR depth and breadth did not differ between the two schedules. The vaccinee samples were drawn from two UK trials, COV001 and COV002, one of which was a single-blind randomized controlled phase 2/3 trial testing AZD1222 (ChAdOx1 nCoV-19) in healthy adults. Trial participant PBMC samples were collected at day 0 and day 28 after the second dose for TCRbeta chain sequencing. Per the germline V gene, SGHTA is the CDR1 and FQGNSA is the CDR2. Trimming at the junction amounts to 3 bases on V and 9 bases on J, and the germline ends lie 18 bases apart. Taken from cysteine to phenylalanine, the CDR3 has 15 residues. This entry keeps only the CDR3 DNA: 45 bases, framed from base 1.

The CDR3 regions of human TCRbeta chains were analyzed by immunosequencing. On the authors' methods: Repertoire TCRs were checked for matches against a reference library of SARS-CoV-2-specific TCRs that had been generated using the MIRA antigen-specificity platform. Breadth was defined as the fraction of unique TCRs that were SARS-CoV-2-associated. Depth was defined as the fraction of total T cells that were SARS-CoV-2-associated. Using the MIRA data, every spike-specific TCR was mapped to the spike region that the TCR reacted to and assigned to either a CD4 or a CD8 class. Log10-transformed breadth and depth values were compared by one-way ANOVA with Sidak's multiple comparisons tests. This is the immuneACCESS table as TCRdb keeps it, with only in-frame sequences that have V and J called. A part of the clones is gone; compared with another copy, unresolved V genes explain less than half, and the rest is unexplained. V and J calls and clone size are as listed in that table; D and trimming were resolved from the DNA. The sample table shows about 150,000 clones, and about 92% are seen once. The ten largest make up roughly 3.4% of the sample.

Concerning this clone itself: Its antigen specificity is not known. No base quality information exists; no much larger clone differs at one position.

The chain joins TRBV7-2 to TRBJ1-5, with a weak D call of TRBD1 (6 bases match). The clonotype comes from an adult who received the AZD1222 COVID-19 vaccine. The sample consisted of peripheral blood, taken 28 days after the second AZD1222 dose. The sequenced DNA is TGTGCCAGCAGCTTGATTGGACAGAACGAGGGGCCCCAGCATTTT. It codes for CASSLIGQNEGPQHF.